These 19 T cell receptor beta chains came from one sample sequenced in a study of cytomegalovirus exposure and HLA in healthy donors. PCR used 60 Vbeta primers and 13 Jbeta primers. TCRdb's table, derived via immunoSEQ multiplex PCR, lists solely in-frame clones and lacks some. Here the sample spans about 130,000 clones, 74% being singletons. Sequencing was performed on PBMCs. The receptors stem from a woman aged 50 to 65 in good health and CMV-seropositive.

The chain has TRBV7-2 and TRBJ1-1; no definite D call. Trimming stripped 2 bases from V and 2 bases from J, with 6 bases between. Germline CDR1 reads SGHTA; CDR2 reads FQGNSA. This CDR3 comprises 13 residues. The CDR3 DNA sequence: TGTGCCAGCAGCTTATCGTTAAACACTGAAGCTTTCTTT. Translating it yields CASSLSLNTEAFF.

Only a few counts were recorded for this clone. The V call is TRBV5-1, the J call TRBJ2-4, with 8 nucleotides matching TRBD2. The J segment lost 2 bases and the V segment lost 0 bases, leaving 1 base of the junction unmatched. CDR1 is SGHRS and CDR2 is YFSETQ in the germline V gene. CDR3 length: 15 residues. In DNA, the CDR3 is TGCGCCAGCAGCTTGGGACTAGCGACCAAAAACATTCAGTACTTC. Its translation is CASSLGLATKNIQYF.

V gene TRBV7-2 combines with J gene TRBJ1-2; D not certain. The CDR3 is 12 amino acids. Germline assignment: CDR1 SGHTA and CDR2 FQGNSA. V was cut by 4 bases and J by 6 bases, with 9 bases left in between. CDR3 region: CASSYQPDGYTF. CDR3 coding DNA: TGTGCCAGCAGCTACCAACCGGATGGCTACACCTTC.

The chain is built from TRBV19 and TRBJ1-5; D is ambiguous. Germline assignment: CDR1 LNHDA and CDR2 SQIVND (reference sequence). CDR3 length: 14 residues. V gave up 1 base and J gave up 3 bases, with 7 bases separating them. CDR3 residues: CASSIGTVNQPQHF. CDR3 nucleotide sequence: TGTGCCAGTAGTATAGGTACAGTCAATCAGCCCCAGCATTTT.

The chain has TRBV29-1 and TRBJ2-3, with 9 bases that match TRBD2. The CDR3 has 15 residues. V lost 2 bases to trimming and J lost 0 bases; unmatched junction nucleotides: 3. Per germline, CDR1 SQVTM and CDR2 ANQGSEA. The CDR3 coding sequence is TGCAGCGTTGAACCAGCGGGGGGTAGCACAGATACGCAGTATTTT. Its translation is CSVEPAGGSTDTQYF.

V is TRBV23-1 and J is TRBJ2-7; D is ambiguous. TRBV23-1 is an ORF, with its function uncertain. The CDR3 is 13 amino acids. The V end was cut by 4 bases, the J end by 2 bases, with 9 bases between. The CDR3 loop reads CASSLPEAYEQYF. The CDR3 coding sequence is TGCGCCAGCAGTCTCCCCGAGGCCTACGAGCAGTACTTC.

The chain uses TRBV10-1 and TRBJ2-1, with D perhaps matching TRBD2 (5 bases). Germline CDR1 is WNHNN and CDR2 is SYGVQD (reference sequence). V was trimmed by 3 bases and J by 2 bases, leaving 8 bases between them. The CDR3 length is 14 residues. The CDR3 loop reads CASSEGGTYNEQFF. In nucleotides, the CDR3 is TGCGCCAGCAGTGAAGGAGGCACCTACAATGAGCAGTTCTTC.

V gene TRBV20-1 combines with J gene TRBJ2-5; D unclear. Germline assignment: CDR1 DFQATT and CDR2 SNEGSKA (reference sequence). The CDR3 has 11 residues. Trimming cost V 3 bases and J 6 bases, with 8 bases left between them. CDR3 loop: CSARNTKTQYF. As DNA, the CDR3 is TGCAGTGCTAGGAACACCAAGACCCAGTACTTC.

The chain has TRBV5-6 and TRBJ2-5, with 10 positions matching TRBD2. CDR1 is SGHDT and CDR2 is YYEEEE in the germline V gene. This CDR3 spans 17 amino acids. V was clipped by 0 bases and J by 9 bases; unmatched bases: 14. The CDR3 DNA follows: TGTGCCAGCAGCTTGGGTGGATGGCTAGCGGGGGTCGCGGCCCAGTACTTC. It encodes CASSLGGWLAGVAAQYF.

The chain employs TRBV7-2 and TRBJ1-2; 7 bases line up with TRBD1. The CDR3 spans 14 residues. Trimming took 3 bases from V and 0 from J; bases not matched to a gene: 1. In germline, CDR1 is SGHTA, CDR2 FQGNSA. This CDR3 is CASSLRGPNYGYTF. The DNA for the CDR3 is TGTGCCAGCAGCTTGAGGGGGCCTAACTATGGCTACACCTTC.

This chain joins TRBV11-2 and TRBJ2-1; a possible D gene is TRBD2 (5 bases). The V gene lost 1 base and the J gene lost 6 bases, with 7 bases spanning the gap. The CDR3 length is 13 residues. CDR1 is SGHAT and CDR2 is FQNNGV in the germline V gene. The CDR3: CASSLARANEQFF. The CDR3 bases are TGTGCCAGCAGCTTAGCGCGGGCCAATGAGCAGTTCTTC.

The J gene is TRBJ2-1, the V gene TRBV29-1; 12 positions match TRBD1. CDR3 size: 13 residues. The V and J ends lost 4 bases and 12 bases, in that order; junction bases with no gene match: 7. Germline V CDR1 and CDR2: SQVTM, ANQGSEA. CDR3 sequence (DNA): TGCAGCGTTGCTGGGACAGGGGGCGCGAGGCAGTTCTTC. Its protein product is CSVAGTGGARQFF.

The rearrangement uses TRBV5-5 and TRBJ1-6; the D gene is possibly TRBD1 (6 bases). The CDR3 sequence is 16 residues long. The germline V gene encodes CDR1 SGHKS and CDR2 YYEKEE (reference sequence). V was trimmed by 4 bases and J by 8 bases, leaving 19 bases between them. The CDR3 sequence: CASSPVGQGRDSPLHF. The CDR3 region has the DNA TGTGCCAGCAGCCCCGTCGGGCAGGGGAGGGATTCACCCCTCCACTTT.

V and J are TRBV5-1 and TRBJ2-7; no clear D. With 0 bases removed from V and 5 bases from J, the gap between germline ends came to 6 bases. The length of the CDR3 is 12 residues. CDR1 is SGHRS, CDR2 YFSETQ, per germline. CDR3 protein: CASSLGGHEQYF. The CDR3 DNA reads as TGCGCCAGCAGCTTGGGCGGCCACGAGCAGTACTTC.

This clone occurred a few times. This chain joins TRBV18 and TRBJ1-5; D unresolved. Deletions cut 3 bases from V and 4 bases from J, with 13 bases between. Looked up from germline, CDR1 is KGHSH and CDR2 is LQKENI. The CDR3 is 15 residues long. The CDR3 coding sequence is TGTGCCAGCTCACCGAGGGCGGTCGATAATCAGCCCCAGCATTTT. Protein: CASSPRAVDNQPQHF.

The sample holds a few counts of this clone. This sequence joins TRBV27 and TRBJ1-6; 7 nucleotides agree with TRBD1. Germline V gene sequence: CDR1 MNHEY, CDR2 SMNVEV (reference sequence). The trim removed 4 bases at V and 8 bases at J, leaving 5 bases unmatched. The CDR3 has 14 residues. CDR3 loop: CASSSQGKDSPLHF. CDR3 coding DNA: TGTGCCAGCAGTTCACAGGGGAAGGATTCACCCCTCCACTTT.

This clone occurred once. The CDR3 region is CAWRGAFYGYTF. CDR3 DNA sequence: TGTGCCTGGAGGGGGGCCTTCTATGGCTACACCTTC. This chain joins TRBV30 and TRBJ1-2; weak D call: TRBD1 (6 bases). Between the trimmed V and J ends, which lost 3 bases and 4 bases, there was a span of 9 bases. Germline loops: CDR1 GTSNPN, CDR2 SVGIG (reference sequence). The CDR3 extends over 12 amino acids.

This chain connects TRBV6-1 to TRBJ2-5; 12 bases align to TRBD1. CDR3 length equals 15 residues. From germline, CDR1 is MNHNS and CDR2 SASEGT. V shed 6 bases and J 5 bases; nucleotides not matched to a gene: 7. The CDR3: CASRARDRGPETQYF. The CDR3 DNA follows: TGTGCCAGCAGAGCAAGGGACAGGGGGCCGGAGACCCAGTACTTC.

CDR3 residues: CASSILEGVDYGYTF. Written as DNA, the CDR3 is TGTGCCAGTAGTATACTAGAGGGTGTTGATTATGGCTACACCTTC. V and J are TRBV19 and TRBJ1-2; D not certain. The CDR3 spans 15 residues. Trimming pared 2 bases from V and 5 bases from J, leaving 15 bases between. From germline, CDR1 is LNHDA and CDR2 SQIVND (reference sequence).